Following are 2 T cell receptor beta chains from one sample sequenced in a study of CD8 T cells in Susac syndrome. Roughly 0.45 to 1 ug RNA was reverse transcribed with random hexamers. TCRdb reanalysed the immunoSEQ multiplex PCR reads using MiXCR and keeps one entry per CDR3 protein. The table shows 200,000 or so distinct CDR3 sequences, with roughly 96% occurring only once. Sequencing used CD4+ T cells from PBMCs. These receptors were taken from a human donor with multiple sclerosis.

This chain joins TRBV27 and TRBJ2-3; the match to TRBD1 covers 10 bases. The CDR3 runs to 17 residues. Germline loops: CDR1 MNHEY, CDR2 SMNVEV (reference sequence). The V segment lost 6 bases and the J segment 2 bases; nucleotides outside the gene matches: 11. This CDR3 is CASRPWTGGISTDTQYF. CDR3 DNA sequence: TGTGCCAGCAGACCTTGGACAGGGGGAATATCCACAGATACGCAGTATTTT.

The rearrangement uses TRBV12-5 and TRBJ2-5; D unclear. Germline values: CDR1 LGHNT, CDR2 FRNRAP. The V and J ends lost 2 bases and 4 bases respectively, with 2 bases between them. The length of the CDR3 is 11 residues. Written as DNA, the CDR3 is TGTGCTAGTGGTTTGATAGAGACCCAGTACTTC. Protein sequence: CASGLIETQYF.